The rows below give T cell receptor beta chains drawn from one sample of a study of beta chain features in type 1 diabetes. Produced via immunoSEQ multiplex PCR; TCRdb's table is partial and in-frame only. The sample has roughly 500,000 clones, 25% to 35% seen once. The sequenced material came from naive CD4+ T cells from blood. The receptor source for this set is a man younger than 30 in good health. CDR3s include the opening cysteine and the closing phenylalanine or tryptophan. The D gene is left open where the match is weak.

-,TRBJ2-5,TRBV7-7,CASSLDGTGEETQYF
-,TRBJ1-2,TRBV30,CAGHRAAYGYTF
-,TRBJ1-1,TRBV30,CAWSVLGRGDGTEAFF
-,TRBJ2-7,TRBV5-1,CASSAAAGPYYEQYF
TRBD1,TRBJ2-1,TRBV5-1,CASSLDRGRRTSDEQFF
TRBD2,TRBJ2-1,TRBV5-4,CASSAAILAARDNEQFF
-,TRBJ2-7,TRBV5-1,CASSLAPGPYEQYF
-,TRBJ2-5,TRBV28,CASSSLGKGRQETQYF
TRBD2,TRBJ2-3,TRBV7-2,CASSFRERERGTQYF
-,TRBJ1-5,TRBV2,CASSDGDRPQHF
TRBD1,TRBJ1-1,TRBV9,CASSPTGVTEAFF
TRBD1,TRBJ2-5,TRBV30,CAWIPGTGGQETQYF
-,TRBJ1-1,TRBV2,CASSEGVSTEAFF
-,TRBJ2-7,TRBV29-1,CSVPGRIYEQYF
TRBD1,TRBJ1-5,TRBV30,CAWSTGGVQPQHF
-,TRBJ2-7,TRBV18,CASSPKGWEQYF
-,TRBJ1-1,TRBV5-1,CASSLGPAEMNTEAFF
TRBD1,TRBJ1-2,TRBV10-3,CAISGTGGDYGYTF
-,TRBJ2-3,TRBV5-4,CASSLGAGTDTQYF
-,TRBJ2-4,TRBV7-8,CASSKQVLAKNIQYF
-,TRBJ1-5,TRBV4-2,CASSQDSYSNQPQHF
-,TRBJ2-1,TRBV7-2,CASRFTVYSYNEQFF
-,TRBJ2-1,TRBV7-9,CASSRFTTRYGEQFF
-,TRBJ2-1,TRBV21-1,CASSTTFHRVNEQFF